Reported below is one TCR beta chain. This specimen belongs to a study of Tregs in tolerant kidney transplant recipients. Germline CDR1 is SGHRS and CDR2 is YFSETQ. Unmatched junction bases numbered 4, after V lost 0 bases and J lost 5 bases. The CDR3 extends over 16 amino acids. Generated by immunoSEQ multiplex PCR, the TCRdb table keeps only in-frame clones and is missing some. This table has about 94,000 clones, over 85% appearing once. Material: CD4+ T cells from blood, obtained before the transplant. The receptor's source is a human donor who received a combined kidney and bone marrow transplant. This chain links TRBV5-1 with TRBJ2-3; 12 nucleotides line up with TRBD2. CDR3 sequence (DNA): TGCGCCAGCAGCTTGGTTCTAGCGGGAGGGCAAGATACGCAGTATTTT. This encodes CASSLVLAGGQDTQYF.